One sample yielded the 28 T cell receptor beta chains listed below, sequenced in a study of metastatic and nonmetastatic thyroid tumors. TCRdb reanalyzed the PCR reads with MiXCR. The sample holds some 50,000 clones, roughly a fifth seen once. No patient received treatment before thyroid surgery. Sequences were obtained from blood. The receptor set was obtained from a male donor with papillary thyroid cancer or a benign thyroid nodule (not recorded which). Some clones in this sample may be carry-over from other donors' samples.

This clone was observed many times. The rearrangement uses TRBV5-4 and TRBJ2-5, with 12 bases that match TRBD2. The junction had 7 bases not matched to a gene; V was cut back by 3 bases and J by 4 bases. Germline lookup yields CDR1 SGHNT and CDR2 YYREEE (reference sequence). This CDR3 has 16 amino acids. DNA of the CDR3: TGTGCCAGCAGCTGGAGACTAGCGGGAGCGGGAGAGACCCAGTACTTC. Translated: CASSWRLAGAGETQYF.

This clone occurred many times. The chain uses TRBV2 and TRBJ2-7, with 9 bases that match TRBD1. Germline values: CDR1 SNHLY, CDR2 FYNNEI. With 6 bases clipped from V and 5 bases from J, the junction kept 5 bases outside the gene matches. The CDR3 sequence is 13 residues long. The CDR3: CASRRTGEDEQYF. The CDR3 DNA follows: TGTGCCAGCAGGCGGACAGGGGAAGACGAGCAGTACTTC.

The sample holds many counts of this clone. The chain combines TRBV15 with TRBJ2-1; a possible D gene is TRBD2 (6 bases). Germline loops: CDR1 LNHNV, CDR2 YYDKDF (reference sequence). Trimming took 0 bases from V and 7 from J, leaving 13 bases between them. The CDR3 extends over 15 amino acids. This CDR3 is CATSRELGGGNEQFF. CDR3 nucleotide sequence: TGTGCCACCAGCAGAGAGCTGGGAGGAGGTAATGAGCAGTTCTTC. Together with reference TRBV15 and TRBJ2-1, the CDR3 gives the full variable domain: DAMVIQNPRYQVTQFGKPVTLSCSQTLNHNVMYWYQQKSSQAPKLLFHYYDKDFNNEADTPDNFQSRRPNTSFCFLDIRSPGLGDTAMYLCATSRELGGGNEQFFGPGTRLTVL.

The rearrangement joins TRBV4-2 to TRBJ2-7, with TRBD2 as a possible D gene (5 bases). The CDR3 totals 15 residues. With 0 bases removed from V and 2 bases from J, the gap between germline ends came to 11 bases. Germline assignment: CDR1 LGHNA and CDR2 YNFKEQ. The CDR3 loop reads CASSQERTGTYEQYF. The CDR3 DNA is TGTGCCAGCAGCCAAGAGCGGACTGGGACCTACGAGCAGTACTTC.

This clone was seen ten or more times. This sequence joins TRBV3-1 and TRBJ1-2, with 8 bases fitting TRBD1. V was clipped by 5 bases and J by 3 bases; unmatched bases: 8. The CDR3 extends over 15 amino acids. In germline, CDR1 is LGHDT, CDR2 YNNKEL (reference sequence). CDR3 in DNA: TGTGCCAGCAGCGGTCCCAACAGGGGGGACTATGGCTACACCTTC. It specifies CASSGPNRGDYGYTF.

The CDR3 DNA reads as TGTGCCAGCAGCTCGCAGGGGGCCGACAATGAGCAGTTCTTC. Its protein is CASSSQGADNEQFF. The rearrangement uses TRBV11-3 and TRBJ2-1; 8 bases agree with TRBD1. After removal of 4 bases from V and 5 bases from J, the junction contained 4 bases not matched to a gene. The CDR3 sequence is 14 residues long. CDR1 and CDR2 from the germline V gene are SGHNT and YENEEA.

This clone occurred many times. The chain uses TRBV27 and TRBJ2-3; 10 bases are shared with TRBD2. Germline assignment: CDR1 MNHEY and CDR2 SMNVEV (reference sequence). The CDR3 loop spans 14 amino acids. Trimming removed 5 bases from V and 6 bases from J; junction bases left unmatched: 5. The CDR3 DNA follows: TGTGCCAGCAGTCAGCGGGGGGGCCCTGATACGCAGTATTTT. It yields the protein CASSQRGGPDTQYF.

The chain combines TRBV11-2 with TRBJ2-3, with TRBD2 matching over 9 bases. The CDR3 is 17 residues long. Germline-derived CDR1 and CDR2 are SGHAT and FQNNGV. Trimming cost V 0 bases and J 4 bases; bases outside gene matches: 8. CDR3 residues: CASSLEVGLALADTQYF. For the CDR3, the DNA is TGTGCCAGCAGCTTAGAGGTGGGACTAGCCCTCGCAGATACGCAGTATTTT.

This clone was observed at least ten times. CDR3 sequence reads: CSARLSSGETTLAQYF. In nucleotides, the CDR3 is TGCAGTGCTAGACTTTCTAGCGGGGAAACCACGCTGGCGCAGTATTTT. This chain links TRBV20-1 with TRBJ2-3; TRBD2 matches 9 bases. Germline V lookup: CDR1 DFQATT, CDR2 SNEGSKA (reference sequence). The CDR3 covers 16 residues. Germline trimming cut 2 bases from V and 10 bases from J; bases unmatched to any gene: 16.

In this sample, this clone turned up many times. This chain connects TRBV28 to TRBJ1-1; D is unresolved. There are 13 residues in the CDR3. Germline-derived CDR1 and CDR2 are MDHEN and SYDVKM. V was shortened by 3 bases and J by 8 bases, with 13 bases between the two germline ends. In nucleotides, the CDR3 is TGTGCCAGCAGTTTTCTCGGAGGGTACGAAGCTTTCTTT. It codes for CASSFLGGYEAFF.

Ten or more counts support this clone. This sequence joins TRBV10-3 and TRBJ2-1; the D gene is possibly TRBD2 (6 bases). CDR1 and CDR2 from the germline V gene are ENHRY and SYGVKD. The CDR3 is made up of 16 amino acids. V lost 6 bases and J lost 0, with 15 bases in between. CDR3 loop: CAISYRRESSYNEQFF. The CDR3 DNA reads TGTGCCATCAGCTATCGACGGGAGAGCTCCTACAATGAGCAGTTCTTC.

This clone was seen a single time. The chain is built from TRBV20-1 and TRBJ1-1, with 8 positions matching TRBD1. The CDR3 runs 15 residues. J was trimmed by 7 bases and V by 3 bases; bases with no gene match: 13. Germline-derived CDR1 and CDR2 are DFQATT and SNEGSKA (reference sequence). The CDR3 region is CSASSPQGQVIEAFF. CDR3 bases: TGCAGTGCTAGCTCGCCCCAGGGACAGGTAATTGAAGCTTTCTTT.

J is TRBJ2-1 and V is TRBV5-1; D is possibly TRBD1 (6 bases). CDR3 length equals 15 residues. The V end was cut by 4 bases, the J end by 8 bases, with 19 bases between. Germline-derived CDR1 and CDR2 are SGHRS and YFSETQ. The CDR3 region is CASSPRPGAGDEQFF. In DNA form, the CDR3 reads TGCGCCAGCAGCCCAAGGCCAGGGGCCGGGGATGAGCAGTTCTTC.

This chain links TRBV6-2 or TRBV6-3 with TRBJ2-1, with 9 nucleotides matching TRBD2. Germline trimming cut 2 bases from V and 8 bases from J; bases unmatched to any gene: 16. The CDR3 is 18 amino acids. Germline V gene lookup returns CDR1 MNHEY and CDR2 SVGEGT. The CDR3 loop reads CASSYPPSAAGGRYEQFF. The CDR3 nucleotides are TGTGCCAGCAGTTACCCCCCCTCGGCAGCGGGAGGAAGATATGAGCAGTTCTTC.

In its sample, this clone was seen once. The CDR3 here is CASSLSGGSGETQYF. The CDR3 nucleotides are TGCGCCAGCAGCTTGTCAGGAGGAAGCGGGGAGACCCAGTACTTC. The J gene is TRBJ2-5, the V gene TRBV5-1; D perhaps matches TRBD2 (6 bases). The germline CDR1 and CDR2 sequences are SGHRS and YFSETQ. The CDR3 is 15 amino acids. V was clipped by 1 base and J by 5 bases, with 15 bases between them. The full variable domain, with the rest looked up from reference TRBV5-1 and TRBJ2-5, is KAGVTQTPRYLIKTRGQQVTLSCSPISGHRSVSWYQQTPGQGLQFLFEYFSETQRNKGNFPGRFSGRQFSNSRSEMNVSTLELGDSALYLCASSLSGGSGETQYFGPGTRLLVL.

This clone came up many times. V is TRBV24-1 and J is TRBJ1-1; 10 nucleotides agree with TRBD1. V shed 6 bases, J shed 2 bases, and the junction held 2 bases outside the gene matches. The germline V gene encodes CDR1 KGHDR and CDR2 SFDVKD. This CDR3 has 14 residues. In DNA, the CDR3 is TGTGCCACCAGTTCGACAGGGGGCAACACTGAAGCTTTCTTT. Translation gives CATSSTGGNTEAFF.

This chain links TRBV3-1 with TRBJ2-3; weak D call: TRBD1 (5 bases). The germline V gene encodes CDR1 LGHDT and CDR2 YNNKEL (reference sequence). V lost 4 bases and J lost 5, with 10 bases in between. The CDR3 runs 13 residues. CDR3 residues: CASSRRGLDTQYF. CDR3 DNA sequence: TGTGCCAGCAGCCGAAGGGGCTTAGATACGCAGTATTTT.

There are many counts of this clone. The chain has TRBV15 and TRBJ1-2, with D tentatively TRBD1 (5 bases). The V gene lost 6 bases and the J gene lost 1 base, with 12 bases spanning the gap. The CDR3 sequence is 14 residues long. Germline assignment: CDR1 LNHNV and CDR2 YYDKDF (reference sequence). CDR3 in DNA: TGTGCCACCAGTCGGGGGGTTGGTAACTATGGCTACACCTTC. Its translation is CATSRGVGNYGYTF. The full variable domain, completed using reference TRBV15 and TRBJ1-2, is DAMVIQNPRYQVTQFGKPVTLSCSQTLNHNVMYWYQQKSSQAPKLLFHYYDKDFNNEADTPDNFQSRRPNTSFCFLDIRSPGLGDTAMYLCATSRGVGNYGYTFGSGTRLTVV.

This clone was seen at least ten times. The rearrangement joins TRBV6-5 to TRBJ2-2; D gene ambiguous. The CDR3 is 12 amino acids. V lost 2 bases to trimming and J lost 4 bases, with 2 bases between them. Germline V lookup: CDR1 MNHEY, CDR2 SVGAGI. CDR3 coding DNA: TGTGCCAGCAGTTACACCACCGGGGAGCTGTTTTTT. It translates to CASSYTTGELFF.

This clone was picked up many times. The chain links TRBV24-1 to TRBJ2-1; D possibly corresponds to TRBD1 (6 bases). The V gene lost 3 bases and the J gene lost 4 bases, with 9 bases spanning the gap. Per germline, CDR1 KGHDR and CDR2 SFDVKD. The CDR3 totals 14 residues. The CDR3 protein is CATSDDRTYNEQFF. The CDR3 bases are TGTGCCACCAGTGATGACAGGACGTACAATGAGCAGTTCTTC.

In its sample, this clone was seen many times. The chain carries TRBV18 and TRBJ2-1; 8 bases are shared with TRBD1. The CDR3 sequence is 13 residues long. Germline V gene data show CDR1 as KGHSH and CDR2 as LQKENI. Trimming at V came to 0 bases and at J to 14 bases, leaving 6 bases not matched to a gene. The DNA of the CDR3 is TGTGCCAGCTCACCACCGCAGATGGGACAGGAGTTCTTC. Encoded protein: CASSPPQMGQEFF.

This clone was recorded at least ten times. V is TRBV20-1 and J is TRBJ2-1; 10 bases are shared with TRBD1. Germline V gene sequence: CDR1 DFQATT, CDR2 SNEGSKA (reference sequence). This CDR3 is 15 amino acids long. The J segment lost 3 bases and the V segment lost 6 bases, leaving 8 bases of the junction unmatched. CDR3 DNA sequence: TGCAGTGCGAGGAACCGGGACAGGGGCTACAATGAGCAGTTCTTC. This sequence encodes CSARNRDRGYNEQFF.

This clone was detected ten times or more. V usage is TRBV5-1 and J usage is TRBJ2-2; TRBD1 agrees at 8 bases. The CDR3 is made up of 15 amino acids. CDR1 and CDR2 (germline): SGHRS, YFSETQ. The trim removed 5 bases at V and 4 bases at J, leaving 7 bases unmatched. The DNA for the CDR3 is TGCGCCAGCAGTTTTCGGACAGGGCCCACCGGGGAGCTGTTTTTT. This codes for CASSFRTGPTGELFF.

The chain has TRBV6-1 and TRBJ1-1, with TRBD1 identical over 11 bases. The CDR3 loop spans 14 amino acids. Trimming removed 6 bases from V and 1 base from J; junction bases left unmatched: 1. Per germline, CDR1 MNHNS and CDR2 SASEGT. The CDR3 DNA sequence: TGTGCCAGCAGGGACAGGGGGCGGAACACTGAAGCTTTCTTT. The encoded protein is CASRDRGRNTEAFF.

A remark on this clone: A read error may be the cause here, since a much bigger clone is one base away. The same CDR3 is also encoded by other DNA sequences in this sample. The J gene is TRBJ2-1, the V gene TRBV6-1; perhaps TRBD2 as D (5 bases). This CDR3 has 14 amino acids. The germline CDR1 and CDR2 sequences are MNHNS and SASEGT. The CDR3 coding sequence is TGTGCCAGCGGTGACACTAGCTCCTACAATGAGCAGTTCTTC. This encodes CASGDTSSYNEQFF.

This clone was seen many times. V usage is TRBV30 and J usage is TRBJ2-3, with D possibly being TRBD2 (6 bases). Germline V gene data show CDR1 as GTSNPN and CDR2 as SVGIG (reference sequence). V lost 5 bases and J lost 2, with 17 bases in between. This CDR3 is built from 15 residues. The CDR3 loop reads CAWVGRSGFTDTQYF. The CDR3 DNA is TGTGCCTGGGTTGGGAGGAGCGGCTTCACAGATACGCAGTATTTT. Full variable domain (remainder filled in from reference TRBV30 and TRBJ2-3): SQTIHQWPATLVQPVGSPLSLECTVEGTSNPNLYWYRQAAGRGLQLLFYSVGIGQISSEVPQNLSASRPQDRQFILSSKKLLLSDSGFYLCAWVGRSGFTDTQYFGPGTRLTVL.

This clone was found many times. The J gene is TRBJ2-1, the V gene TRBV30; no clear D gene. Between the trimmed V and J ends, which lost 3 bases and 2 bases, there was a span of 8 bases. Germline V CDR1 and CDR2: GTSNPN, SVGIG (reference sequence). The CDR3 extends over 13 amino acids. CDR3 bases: TGTGCCTGGAGCTCATGGGCCTACAATGAGCAGTTCTTC. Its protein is CAWSSWAYNEQFF.

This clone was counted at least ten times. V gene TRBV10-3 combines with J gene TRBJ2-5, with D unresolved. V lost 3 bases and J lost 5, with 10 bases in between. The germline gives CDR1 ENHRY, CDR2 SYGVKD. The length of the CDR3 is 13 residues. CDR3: CAISDGIGETQYF. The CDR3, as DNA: TGTGCCATCAGTGATGGGATCGGGGAGACCCAGTACTTC.